The 25 T cell receptor beta chains listed next were all sequenced from one sample in a study of T cell changes during pregnancy in multiple sclerosis. Here immunoSEQ multiplex PCR was the method, and the copy in TCRdb shows in-frame clones only, minus some. The sample consists of 35,000 to 45,000 clones, roughly 87% of them appearing once. Material: CD4+ T cells from peripheral blood mononuclear cells, obtained after pregnancy. These receptor sequences come from a female donor with multiple sclerosis, enrolled in a pregnancy study.

The chain employs TRBV6-5 and TRBJ1-2, with 7 bases fitting TRBD1. CDR1 is MNHEY, CDR2 SVGAGI, per germline. The junction had 4 bases not matched to a gene; V was cut back by 4 bases and J by 5 bases. The CDR3 is 13 residues long. The CDR3 region is CASSLDRDYGYTF. Here the CDR3 DNA reads TGTGCCAGCAGTTTAGACAGGGATTATGGCTACACCTTC.

The chain recombines TRBV29-1 with TRBJ2-7, with D perhaps matching TRBD1 (6 bases). Between the trimmed V and J ends, which lost 6 bases and 2 bases, there was a span of 20 bases. There are 15 residues in the CDR3. Germline values: CDR1 SQVTM, CDR2 ANQGSEA. CDR3 residues: CSVRGDEGEPYEQYF. CDR3 sequence (DNA): TGCAGCGTCCGCGGAGATGAGGGGGAACCCTACGAGCAGTACTTC.

This chain joins TRBV5-4 and TRBJ2-5; D gene unclear. V was trimmed by 1 base and J by 2 bases, leaving 6 bases between them. The CDR3 is 13 amino acids. Germline CDR1 SGHNT, CDR2 YYREEE (reference sequence). CDR3 nucleotide sequence: TGTGCCAGCAGCTTGACAGTTCAAGAGACCCAGTACTTC. Translated, it gives CASSLTVQETQYF.

The chain couples TRBV18 to TRBJ1-1; a weak D match, TRBD1 (6 bases). Trimming pared 3 bases from V and 4 bases from J, leaving 12 bases between. Germline lookup yields CDR1 KGHSH and CDR2 LQKENI. This CDR3 contains 14 residues. The CDR3 DNA follows: TGTGCCAGCTCACCTACCGCAGGGGCCACTGAAGCTTTCTTT. Its protein is CASSPTAGATEAFF.

The gene calls are TRBV10-1 and TRBJ2-3; 7 bases are shared with TRBD2. This CDR3 has 16 residues. Germline CDR1 and CDR2: WNHNN and SYGVQD (reference sequence). J was trimmed by 2 bases and V by 6 bases; bases with no gene match: 11. CDR3 sequence (DNA): TGCGCCAGCAGCGGAGCGGGGATTCCCCTCACAGATACGCAGTATTTT. It is translated as CASSGAGIPLTDTQYF.

V is TRBV7-8 and J is TRBJ1-2, with TRBD1 as a possible D gene (6 bases). The V gene lost 1 base and the J gene lost 3 bases, with 9 bases spanning the gap. The CDR3 sequence is 14 residues long. In germline, CDR1 is SGHVS, CDR2 FQNEAQ. The CDR3 is CASSLEAGDYGYTF. In DNA, the CDR3 is TGTGCCAGCAGCTTAGAAGCAGGGGACTATGGCTACACCTTC.

This chain links TRBV5-1 with TRBJ2-3; 7 nucleotides match TRBD2. This CDR3 contains 20 residues. Germline loops: CDR1 SGHRS, CDR2 YFSETQ. The J segment lost 2 bases and the V segment lost 4 bases, leaving 22 bases of the junction unmatched. The CDR3 DNA sequence: TGCGCCAGCAGCCTAATACTTCCGGTAGGCAGCGGGGCTTTCACAGATACGCAGTATTTT. Residues: CASSLILPVGSGAFTDTQYF.

The chain links TRBV7-6 to TRBJ2-3; D is possibly TRBD1 (6 bases). Germline CDR1 reads SGHVS; CDR2 reads FNYEAQ. V was shortened by 5 bases and J by 0 bases, with 15 bases between the two germline ends. The CDR3 consists of 16 residues. CDR3 nucleotide sequence: TGTGCCAGCAGCGCCCCCGGGACAACCAGCACAGATACGCAGTATTTT. It translates to CASSAPGTTSTDTQYF.

The genes are TRBV9 and TRBJ2-1; 7 nucleotides align to TRBD1. The CDR3 length is 15 residues. Losses at the gene ends were 0 bases for V and 8 bases for J; bases not matched to a gene: 8. The germline V gene has CDR1 SGDLS and CDR2 YYNGEE. The CDR3 protein is CASSVAHRGWDEQFF. As DNA, the CDR3 is TGTGCCAGCAGCGTAGCGCACAGGGGATGGGATGAGCAGTTCTTC.

This clone was picked up one time. V is TRBV19 and J is TRBJ1-1; D may be TRBD1 (5 bases). Trimming stripped 1 base from V and 3 bases from J, with 12 bases between. CDR3 length: 15 residues. Looked up from germline, CDR1 is LNHDA and CDR2 is SQIVND (reference sequence). DNA of the CDR3: TGTGCCAGTAGTATAGGGCCCGACAGAGACACTGAAGCTTTCTTT. The encoded protein is CASSIGPDRDTEAFF.

V is TRBV2 and J is TRBJ2-1, with 8 bases fitting TRBD2. The CDR3 runs to 13 residues. Unmatched junction bases numbered 2, after V lost 7 bases and J lost 3 bases. CDR1 SNHLY and CDR2 FYNNEI come from the germline V gene. The CDR3 is CASISGGYNEQFF. Written as DNA, the CDR3 is TGTGCCAGCATCAGCGGGGGCTACAATGAGCAGTTCTTC.

The gene calls are TRBV5-4 and TRBJ2-5; D is undetermined. The V end lost 0 bases, the J end lost 1 base, and 7 bases lay between the germline ends. Germline loops: CDR1 SGHNT, CDR2 YYREEE (reference sequence). There are 14 residues in the CDR3. CDR3 DNA sequence: TGTGCCAGCAGCTTGGGACACCTCCAAGAGACCCAGTACTTC. It yields the protein CASSLGHLQETQYF.

The J gene is TRBJ1-4, the V gene TRBV5-1, with 8 positions matching TRBD1. The CDR3 consists of 15 residues. With V trimmed by 3 bases and J by 7 bases, 8 bases remained unmatched. Germline CDR1 and CDR2: SGHRS and YFSETQ. The CDR3 sequence: CASSWQQGVGEKLFF. CDR3 sequence (DNA): TGCGCCAGCAGCTGGCAACAGGGGGTGGGTGAAAAACTGTTTTTT.

The genes are TRBV29-1 and TRBJ2-7, with TRBD1 identical over 8 bases. This CDR3 is 14 amino acids long. The germline CDR1 and CDR2 sequences are SQVTM and ANQGSEA. V lost 7 bases, J lost 0 bases, and 8 bases stayed unmatched. The CDR3 DNA is TGCAGCGCCAAGAGGACAGGGAGCTCCTACGAGCAGTACTTC. It encodes CSAKRTGSSYEQYF.

The chain employs TRBV5-4 and TRBJ1-5; possibly TRBD1 for D (5 bases). The V end was cut by 2 bases, the J end by 9 bases, with 12 bases between. The CDR3 length is 13 residues. CDR1 is SGHNT, CDR2 YYREEE, per germline (reference sequence). CDR3 region: CASSFGGDGPQHF. The CDR3 DNA reads as TGTGCCAGCAGCTTTGGGGGGGATGGGCCCCAGCATTTT.

The CDR3 DNA is TGTGCCAGCAGCCAAGATTTTAAGGGGAAGACAGATACGCAGTATTTT. Translating it yields CASSQDFKGKTDTQYF. The chain is built from TRBV4-2 and TRBJ2-3; a possible D gene is TRBD1 (5 bases). Trimming took 0 bases from V and 3 from J, leaving 13 bases between them. The germline CDR1 and CDR2 sequences are LGHNA and YNFKEQ. The CDR3 loop spans 16 amino acids.

The chain couples TRBV7-3 to TRBJ2-2; possibly TRBD1 for D (6 bases). Looked up from germline, CDR1 is SGHTA and CDR2 is FQGTGA. This CDR3 comprises 16 residues. V gave up 5 bases and J gave up 7 bases, with 20 bases separating them. In DNA, the CDR3 is TGTGCCAGCAGCCCGCAACAAACAGGGTCGAGCGGGGAGCTGTTTTTT. This encodes CASSPQQTGSSGELFF.

Comment on this clone: Other DNA sequences in the sample encode the same CDR3. J is TRBJ1-5 and V is TRBV18; TRBD1 matches 9 bases. The CDR3 length is 14 residues. V lost 6 bases to trimming and J lost 4 bases; unmatched junction nucleotides: 4. Germline CDR1 is KGHSH and CDR2 is LQKENI. Here the CDR3 reads CASSPDRGNQPQHF. The CDR3 nucleotides are TGTGCCAGCTCCCCGGACAGGGGAAATCAGCCCCAGCATTTT.

The chain employs TRBV11-2 and TRBJ1-1; possibly TRBD1 for D (6 bases). Trimming shortened V by 6 bases and J by 0 bases, and 20 bases separated the two germline ends. This CDR3 has 17 residues. The V gene's germline CDR1 is SGHAT and CDR2 FQNNGV. This CDR3 reads CASRRFSWTEMNTEAFF. DNA for the CDR3: TGTGCCAGCAGGCGCTTCTCCTGGACAGAGATGAACACTGAAGCTTTCTTT.

This clone was detected only a few times. This chain connects TRBV30 to TRBJ1-1, with a possible D match to TRBD1 (5 bases). There are 13 residues in the CDR3. CDR1 and CDR2 (germline): GTSNPN, SVGIG (reference sequence). Trimming took off 0 bases at V and 4 bases at J, with 9 bases between the two ends. CDR3 protein: CAWSVIRGTEAFF. As DNA, the CDR3 is TGTGCCTGGAGTGTAATAAGGGGCACTGAAGCTTTCTTT.

The chain couples TRBV6-5 to TRBJ2-3; no clear D. V was cut by 0 bases and J by 10 bases, with 11 bases left in between. The CDR3 contains 13 residues. Germline V gene lookup returns CDR1 MNHEY and CDR2 SVGAGI. The CDR3 protein is CASSYSIGAPQYF. The CDR3, as DNA: TGTGCCAGCAGTTACTCGATCGGTGCCCCGCAGTATTTT.

The chain couples TRBV27 to TRBJ1-6, with D maybe TRBD1 (6 bases). Trimming took 1 base from V and 6 from J, leaving 13 bases between them. The CDR3 extends over 16 amino acids. Germline V gene sequence: CDR1 MNHEY, CDR2 SMNVEV (reference sequence). Here the CDR3 DNA reads TGTGCCAGCAGTTTATTCGGCGTGGACAGTAATTCACCCCTCCACTTT. Translated: CASSLFGVDSNSPLHF.

The CDR3 region is CATSRVGGYYNEQFF. The CDR3 bases are TGTGCCACCAGCAGAGTGGGCGGGTACTACAATGAGCAGTTCTTC. V usage is TRBV15 and J usage is TRBJ2-1, with a possible D match to TRBD2 (5 bases). Germline V gene sequence: CDR1 LNHNV, CDR2 YYDKDF (reference sequence). The ends were cut back, 1 base at V and 3 bases at J, with 10 bases in the middle. The CDR3 covers 15 residues.

The rearrangement joins TRBV10-3 to TRBJ1-5; D uncertain. CDR3 length: 15 residues. The V and J ends lost 0 bases and 2 bases respectively, with 8 bases between them. Looked up from germline, CDR1 is ENHRY and CDR2 is SYGVKD. The CDR3 spells CAISESIRGNQPQHF. CDR3 sequence (DNA): TGTGCCATCAGTGAGTCGATCCGGGGCAATCAGCCCCAGCATTTT.

The chain couples TRBV4-2 to TRBJ1-3; D possibly corresponds to TRBD1 (6 bases). The germline gives CDR1 LGHNA, CDR2 YNFKEQ. The CDR3 contains 14 residues. Trimming left V 1 base short and J 4 bases short, with 8 bases between. CDR3 sequence (DNA): TGTGCCAGCAGCCAAGCAGGGACAGGAAACACCATATATTTT. This codes for CASSQAGTGNTIYF.